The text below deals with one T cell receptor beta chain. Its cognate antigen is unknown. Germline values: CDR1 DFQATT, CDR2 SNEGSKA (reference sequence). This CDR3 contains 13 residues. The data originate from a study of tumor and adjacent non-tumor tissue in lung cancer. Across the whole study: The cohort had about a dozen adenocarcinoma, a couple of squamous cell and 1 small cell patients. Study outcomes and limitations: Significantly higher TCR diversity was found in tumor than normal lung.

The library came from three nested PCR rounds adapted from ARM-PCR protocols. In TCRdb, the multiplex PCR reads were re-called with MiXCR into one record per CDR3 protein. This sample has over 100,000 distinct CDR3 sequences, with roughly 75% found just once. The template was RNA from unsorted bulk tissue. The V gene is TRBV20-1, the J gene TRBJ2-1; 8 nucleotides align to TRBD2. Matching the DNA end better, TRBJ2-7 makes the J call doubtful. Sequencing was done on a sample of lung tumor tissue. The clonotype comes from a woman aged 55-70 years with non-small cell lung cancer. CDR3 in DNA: TGCATACTTGAGCGGGGGCCTTACAATGAGCAGTACTTC. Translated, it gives CILERGPYNEQYF.